This paragraph reports one T cell receptor beta chain. Data came from immunoSEQ multiplex PCR; TCRdb stores just in-frame clones and leaves some out. The data hold over 90,000 clones, with 91% observed a single time. CDR1 is SGHTA and CDR2 is FQGNSA in the germline V gene. This CDR3 is built from 11 residues. Trimming cost V 4 bases and J 6 bases, with 7 bases left between them. These data belong to a study of T cell responses to AZD1222 COVID-19 vaccine. This sequence originates from an adult in good health. This sample comprised peripheral blood, obtained on day 0 of AZD1222 vaccination. This chain joins TRBV7-2 and TRBJ2-7; D is ambiguous. The CDR3 spells CASSSLGEQYF. CDR3 DNA sequence: TGTGCCAGCAGCTCTTTGGGCGAGCAGTACTTC.